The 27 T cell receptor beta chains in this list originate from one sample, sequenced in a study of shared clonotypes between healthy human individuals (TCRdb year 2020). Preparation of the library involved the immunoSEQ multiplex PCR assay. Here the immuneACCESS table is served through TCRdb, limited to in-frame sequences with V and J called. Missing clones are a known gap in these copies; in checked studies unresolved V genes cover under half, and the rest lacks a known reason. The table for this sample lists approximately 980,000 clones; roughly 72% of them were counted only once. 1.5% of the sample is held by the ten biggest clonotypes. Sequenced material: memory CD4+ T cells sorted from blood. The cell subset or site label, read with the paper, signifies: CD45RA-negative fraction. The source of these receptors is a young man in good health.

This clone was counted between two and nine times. For the CDR3, the DNA is TGTGCCAGCAGCCTGGGGGACAGGGTAGCTTTCTTT. Its protein is CASSLGDRVAFF. V usage is TRBV25-1 and J usage is TRBJ1-1; 9 nucleotides align to TRBD1. This CDR3 is 12 amino acids long. The V gene end was trimmed by 6 bases and the J gene end by 10 bases; junction bases not matched to a gene: 6. The V gene's germline CDR1 is MGHDK and CDR2 SYGVNS.

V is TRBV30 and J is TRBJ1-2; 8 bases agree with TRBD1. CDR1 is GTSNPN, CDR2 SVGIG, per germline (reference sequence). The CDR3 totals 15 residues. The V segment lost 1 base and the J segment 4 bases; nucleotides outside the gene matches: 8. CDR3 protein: CAWSEGQGSFYGYTF. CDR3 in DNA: TGTGCCTGGAGTGAAGGACAGGGCTCCTTCTATGGCTACACCTTC.

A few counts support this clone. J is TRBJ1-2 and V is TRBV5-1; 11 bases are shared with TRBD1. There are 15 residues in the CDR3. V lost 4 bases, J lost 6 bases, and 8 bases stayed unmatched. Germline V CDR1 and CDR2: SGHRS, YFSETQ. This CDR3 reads CASSPGGTGGNGYTF. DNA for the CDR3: TGCGCCAGCAGCCCGGGAGGGACAGGGGGAAATGGCTACACCTTC.

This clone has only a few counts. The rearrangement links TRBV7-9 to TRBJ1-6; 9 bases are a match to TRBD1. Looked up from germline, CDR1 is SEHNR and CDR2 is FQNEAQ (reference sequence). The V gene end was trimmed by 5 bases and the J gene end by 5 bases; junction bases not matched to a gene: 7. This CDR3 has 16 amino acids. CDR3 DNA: TGTGCCAGCAGCCCTGGGACAGGGTTAAATAATTCACCCCTCCACTTT. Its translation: CASSPGTGLNNSPLHF.

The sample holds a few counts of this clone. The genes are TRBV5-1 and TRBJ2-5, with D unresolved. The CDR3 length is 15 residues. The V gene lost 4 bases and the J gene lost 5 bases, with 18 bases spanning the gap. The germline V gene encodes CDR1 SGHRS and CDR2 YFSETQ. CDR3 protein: CASSPTPGSGETQYF. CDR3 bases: TGCGCCAGCAGCCCCACCCCGGGTTCGGGCGAGACCCAGTACTTC.

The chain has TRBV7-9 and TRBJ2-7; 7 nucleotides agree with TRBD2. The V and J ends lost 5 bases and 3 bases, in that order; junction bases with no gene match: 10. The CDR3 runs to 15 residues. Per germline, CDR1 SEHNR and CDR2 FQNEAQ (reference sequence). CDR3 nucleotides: TGTGCCAGCAGCCCTGCCAGTAAGCGGGACTACGAGCAGTACTTC. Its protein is CASSPASKRDYEQYF.

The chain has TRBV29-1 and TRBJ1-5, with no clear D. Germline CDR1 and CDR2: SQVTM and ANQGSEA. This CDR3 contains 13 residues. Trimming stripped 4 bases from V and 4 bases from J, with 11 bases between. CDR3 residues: CSVGGGRNQPQHF. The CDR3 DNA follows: TGCAGCGTTGGGGGTGGAAGGAATCAGCCCCAGCATTTT.

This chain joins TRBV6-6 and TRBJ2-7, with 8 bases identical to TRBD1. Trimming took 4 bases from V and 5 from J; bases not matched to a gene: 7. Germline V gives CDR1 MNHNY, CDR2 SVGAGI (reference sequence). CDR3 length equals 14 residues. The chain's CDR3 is CASSSDRVAHEQYF. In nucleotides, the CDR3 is TGTGCCAGCAGTTCGGACAGGGTGGCCCACGAGCAGTACTTC.

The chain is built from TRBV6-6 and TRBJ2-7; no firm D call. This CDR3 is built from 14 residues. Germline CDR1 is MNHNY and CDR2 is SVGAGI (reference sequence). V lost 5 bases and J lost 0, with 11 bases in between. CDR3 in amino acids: CASSPDGNSYEQYF. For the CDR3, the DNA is TGTGCCAGCAGTCCGGACGGCAACTCCTACGAGCAGTACTTC.

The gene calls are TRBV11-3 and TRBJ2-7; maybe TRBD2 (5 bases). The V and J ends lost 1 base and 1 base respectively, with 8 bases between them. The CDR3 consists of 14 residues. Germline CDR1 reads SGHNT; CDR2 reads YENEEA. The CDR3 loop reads CASSLVSGSYEQYF. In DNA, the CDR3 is TGTGCCAGCAGCTTAGTCAGCGGTTCCTACGAGCAGTACTTC.

CDR3 residues: CAISLTGDIDEQFF. The CDR3 region has the DNA TGTGCCATCAGCCTAACAGGGGATATCGATGAGCAGTTCTTC. This chain connects TRBV10-3 to TRBJ2-1; 7 nucleotides match TRBD1. CDR1 is ENHRY, CDR2 SYGVKD, per germline. The CDR3 totals 14 residues. Trimming removed 6 bases from V and 8 bases from J; junction bases left unmatched: 10.

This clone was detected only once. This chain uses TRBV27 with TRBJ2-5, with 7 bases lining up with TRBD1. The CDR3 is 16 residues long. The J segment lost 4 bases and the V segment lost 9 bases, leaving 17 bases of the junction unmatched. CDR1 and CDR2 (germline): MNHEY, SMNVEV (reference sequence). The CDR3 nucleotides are TGTGCCAGTTGGGGGTCCGGGACAGCTGGATTAGAGACCCAGTACTTC. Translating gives CASWGSGTAGLETQYF.

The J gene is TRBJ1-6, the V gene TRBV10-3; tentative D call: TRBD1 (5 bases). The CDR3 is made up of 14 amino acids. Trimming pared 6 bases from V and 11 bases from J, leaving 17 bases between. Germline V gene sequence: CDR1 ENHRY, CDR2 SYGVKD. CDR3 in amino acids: CAISPGPDRTPLHF. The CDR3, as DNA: TGTGCCATCAGCCCCGGACCCGACAGAACACCCCTCCACTTT.

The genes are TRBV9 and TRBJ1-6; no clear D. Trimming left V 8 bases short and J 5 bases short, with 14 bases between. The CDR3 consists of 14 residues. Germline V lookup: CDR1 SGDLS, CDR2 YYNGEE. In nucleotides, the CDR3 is TGTGCCAGTTCTGTCAGGACGGATAATTCACCCCTCCACTTT. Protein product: CASSVRTDNSPLHF.

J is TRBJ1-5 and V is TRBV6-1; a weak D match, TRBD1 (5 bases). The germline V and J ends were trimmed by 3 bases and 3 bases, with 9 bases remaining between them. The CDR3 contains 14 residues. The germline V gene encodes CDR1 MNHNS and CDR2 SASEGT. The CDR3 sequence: CASSDGGINQPQHF. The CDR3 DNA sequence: TGTGCCAGCAGTGACGGGGGAATCAATCAGCCCCAGCATTTT.

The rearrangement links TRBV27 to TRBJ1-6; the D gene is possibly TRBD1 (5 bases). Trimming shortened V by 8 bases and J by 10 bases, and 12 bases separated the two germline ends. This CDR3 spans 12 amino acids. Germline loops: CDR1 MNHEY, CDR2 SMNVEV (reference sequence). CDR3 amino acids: CASRGLGSPLHF. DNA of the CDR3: TGTGCCAGCCGGGGACTGGGGTCACCCCTCCACTTT.

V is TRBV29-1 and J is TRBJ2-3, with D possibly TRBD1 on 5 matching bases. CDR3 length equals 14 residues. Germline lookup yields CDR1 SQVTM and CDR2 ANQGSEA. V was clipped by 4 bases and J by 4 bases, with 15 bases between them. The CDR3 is CSVVPAGISDTQYF. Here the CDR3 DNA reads TGCAGCGTTGTTCCGGCAGGGATTTCAGATACGCAGTATTTT.

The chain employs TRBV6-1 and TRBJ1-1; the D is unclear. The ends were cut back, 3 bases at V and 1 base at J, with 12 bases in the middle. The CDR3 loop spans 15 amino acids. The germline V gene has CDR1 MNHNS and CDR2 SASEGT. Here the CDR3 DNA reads TGTGCCAGCAGTGAGGTCCGGGTACGGAACACTGAAGCTTTCTTT. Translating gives CASSEVRVRNTEAFF.

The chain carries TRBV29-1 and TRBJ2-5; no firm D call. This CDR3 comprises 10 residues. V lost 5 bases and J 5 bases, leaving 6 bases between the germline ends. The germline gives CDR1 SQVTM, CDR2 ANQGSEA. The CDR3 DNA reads TGCAGCGTTTCCCATGAGACCCAGTACTTC. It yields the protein CSVSHETQYF.

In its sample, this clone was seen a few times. CDR3 bases: TGTGCCAGCAGCCGAATTTCGGGACAGGGCACAGATACGCAGTATTTT. Translated: CASSRISGQGTDTQYF. This rearrangement joins TRBV9 to TRBJ2-3, with TRBD1 identical over 8 bases. The CDR3 totals 16 residues. J lost 1 base, V lost 4 bases, and 8 bases had no gene match. Germline CDR1 and CDR2: SGDLS and YYNGEE.

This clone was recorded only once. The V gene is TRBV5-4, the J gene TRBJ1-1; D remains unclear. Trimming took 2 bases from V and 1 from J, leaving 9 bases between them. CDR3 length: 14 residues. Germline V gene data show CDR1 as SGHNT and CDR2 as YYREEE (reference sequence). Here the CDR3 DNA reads TGTGCCAGCAGCTTCCTTTCGGAGAACACTGAAGCTTTCTTT. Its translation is CASSFLSENTEAFF.

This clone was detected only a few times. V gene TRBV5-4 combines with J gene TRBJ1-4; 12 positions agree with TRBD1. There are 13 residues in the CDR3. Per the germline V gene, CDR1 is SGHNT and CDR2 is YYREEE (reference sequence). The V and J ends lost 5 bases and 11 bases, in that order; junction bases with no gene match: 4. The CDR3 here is CASSTGQGAKLFF. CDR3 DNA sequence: TGTGCCAGCAGTACGGGACAGGGGGCCAAACTGTTTTTT.

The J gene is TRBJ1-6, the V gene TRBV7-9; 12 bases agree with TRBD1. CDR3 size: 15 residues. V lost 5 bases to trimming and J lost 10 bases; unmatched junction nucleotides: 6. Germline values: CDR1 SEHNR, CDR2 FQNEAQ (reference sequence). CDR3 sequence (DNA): TGTGCCAGCAGCCTGGGACAGGGGGCCCAATCACCCCTCCACTTT. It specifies CASSLGQGAQSPLHF.

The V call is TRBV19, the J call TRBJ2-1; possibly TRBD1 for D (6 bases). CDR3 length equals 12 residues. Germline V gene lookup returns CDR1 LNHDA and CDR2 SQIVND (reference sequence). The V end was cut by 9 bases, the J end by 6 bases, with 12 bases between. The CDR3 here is CASAEQGNEQFF. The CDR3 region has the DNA TGTGCCAGCGCCGAACAGGGCAATGAGCAGTTCTTC.

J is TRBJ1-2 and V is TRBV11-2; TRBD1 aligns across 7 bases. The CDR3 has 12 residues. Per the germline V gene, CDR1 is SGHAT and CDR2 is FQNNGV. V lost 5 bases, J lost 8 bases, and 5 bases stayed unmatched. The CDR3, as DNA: TGTGCCAGCAGCCGTACAGGGGACGGCTACACCTTC. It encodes CASSRTGDGYTF.

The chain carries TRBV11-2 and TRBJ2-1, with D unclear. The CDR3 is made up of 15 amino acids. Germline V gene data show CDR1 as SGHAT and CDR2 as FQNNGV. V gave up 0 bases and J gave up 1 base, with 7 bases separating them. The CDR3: CASSLDFGSYNEQFF. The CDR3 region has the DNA TGTGCCAGCAGCTTAGATTTCGGATCCTACAATGAGCAGTTCTTC. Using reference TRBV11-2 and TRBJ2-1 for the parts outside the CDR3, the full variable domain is EAGVAQSPRYKIIEKRQSVAFWCNPISGHATLYWYQQILGQGPKLLIQFQNNGVVDDSQLPKDRFSAERLKGVDSTLKIQPAKLEDSAVYLCASSLDFGSYNEQFFGPGTRLTVL.

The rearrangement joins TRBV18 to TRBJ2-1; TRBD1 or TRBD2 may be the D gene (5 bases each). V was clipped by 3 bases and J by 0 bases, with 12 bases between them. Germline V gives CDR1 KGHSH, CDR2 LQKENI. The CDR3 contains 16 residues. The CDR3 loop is CASSPLAGSSYNEQFF. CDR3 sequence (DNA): TGTGCCAGCTCACCCCTGGCAGGGAGCTCCTACAATGAGCAGTTCTTC.